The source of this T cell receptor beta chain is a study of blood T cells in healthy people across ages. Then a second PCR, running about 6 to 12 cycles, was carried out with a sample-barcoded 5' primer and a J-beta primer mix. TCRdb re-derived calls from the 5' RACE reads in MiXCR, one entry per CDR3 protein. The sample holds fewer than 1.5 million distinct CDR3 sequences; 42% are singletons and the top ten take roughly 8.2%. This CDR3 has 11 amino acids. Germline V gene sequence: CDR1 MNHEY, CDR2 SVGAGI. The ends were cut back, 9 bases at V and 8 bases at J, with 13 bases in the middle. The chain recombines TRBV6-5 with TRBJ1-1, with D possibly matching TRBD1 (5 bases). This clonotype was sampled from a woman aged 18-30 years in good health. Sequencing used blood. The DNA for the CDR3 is TGTGCCAGGGGGACTTACCTAGAAGCTTTCTTT. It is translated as CARGTYLEAFF.